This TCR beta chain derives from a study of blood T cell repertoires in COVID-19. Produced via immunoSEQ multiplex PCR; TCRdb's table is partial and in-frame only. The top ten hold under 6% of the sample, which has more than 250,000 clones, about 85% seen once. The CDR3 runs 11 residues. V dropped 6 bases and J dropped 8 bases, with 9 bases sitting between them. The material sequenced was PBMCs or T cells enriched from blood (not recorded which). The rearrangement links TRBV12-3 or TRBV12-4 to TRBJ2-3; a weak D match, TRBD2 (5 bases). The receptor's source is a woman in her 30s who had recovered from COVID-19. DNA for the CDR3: TGTGCCAGCAGCCCCGCGGGTACGCAGTATTTT. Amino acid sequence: CASSPAGTQYF.